This T cell receptor (beta chain) comes out of a study of beta chain features in type 1 diabetes. Overall study: On cell yields, gender and age, patients and healthy donors were similar.

This clone has at least ten counts. The antigen remains unidentified. In all sorted populations, purity surpassed 95%. Since all of the isolated RNA was reverse transcribed, expressed TCRB transcripts were what got sequenced. Assay used: immunoSEQ multiplex PCR; TCRdb lists only in-frame clones, some missing. The table lists some 350,000 clones, 9.5% to 10% of them singletons. Points from the study as a whole: Reduced insertions and increased deletions marked VDJ junctions in type 1 diabetes patients. Moderate but significant shortening of TCRB CDR3s was recorded in all four CD4+ subsets from Type 1 diabetes patients. Among patients, naive, central memory and Treg TCRB repertoires appeared more similar than among healthy donors.

Specimen: central memory CD4+ T cells from blood. The TCR comes from a man aged 25-40 years with type 1 diabetes.

The CDR3 region is CASSLVAETQYF. CDR3 sequence (DNA): TGTGCCAGCAGCTTGGTGGCCGAGACCCAGTACTTC. The chain couples TRBV5-6 to TRBJ2-5; D is ambiguous. V lost 0 bases, J lost 5 bases, and 5 bases lay in between. CDR3 length: 12 amino acids. Germline CDR1 reads SGHDT; CDR2 reads YYEEEE. The full variable domain, completed using reference TRBV5-6 and TRBJ2-5, is DAGVTQSPTHLIKTRGQQVTLRCSPKSGHDTVSWYQQALGQGPQFIFQYYEEEERQRGNFPDRFSGHQFPNYSSELNVNALLLGDSALYLCASSLVAETQYFGPGTRLLVL.